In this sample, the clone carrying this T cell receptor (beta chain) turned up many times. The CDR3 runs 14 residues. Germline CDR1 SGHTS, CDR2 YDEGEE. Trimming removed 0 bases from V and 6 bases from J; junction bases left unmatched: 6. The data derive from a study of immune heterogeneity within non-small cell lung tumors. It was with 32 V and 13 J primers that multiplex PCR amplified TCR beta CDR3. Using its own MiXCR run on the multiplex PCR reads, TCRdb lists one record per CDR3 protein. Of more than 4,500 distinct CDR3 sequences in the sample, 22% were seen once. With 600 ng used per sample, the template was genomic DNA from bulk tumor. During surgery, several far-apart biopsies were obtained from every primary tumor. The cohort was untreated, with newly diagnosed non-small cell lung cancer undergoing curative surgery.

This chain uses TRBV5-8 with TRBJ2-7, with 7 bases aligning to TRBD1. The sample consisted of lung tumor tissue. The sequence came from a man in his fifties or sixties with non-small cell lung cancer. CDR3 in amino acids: CASSLEQGSVEQYF. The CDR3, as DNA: TGTGCCAGCAGCTTGGAACAGGGGTCAGTCGAGCAGTACTTC.